The 17 T cell receptor beta chains given below trace back to one sample, sequenced in a study of blood T cell repertoires in COVID-19 (TCRdb year 2020). The receptor library was made with the immunoSEQ multiplex PCR assay. In TCRdb, the immuneACCESS table is reduced to in-frame sequences with V and J assigned. These tables do not hold every clone; where another copy was compared, an unresolved V gene accounts for under half, and the others remain unexplained. For this sample the table gives 150,000 to 200,000 clones, of which almost 85% were detected only once. Of the sample, approximately 10% is held by the ten largest clones. The source material was PBMCs or T cells enriched from blood (not recorded which). The receptors shown here come from a middle-aged man who had recovered from COVID-19.

The chain joins TRBV25-1 to TRBJ1-6; D uncertain. Germline lookup yields CDR1 MGHDK and CDR2 SYGVNS. The CDR3 spans 12 residues. V was shortened by 4 bases and J by 14 bases, with 12 bases between the two germline ends. CDR3 DNA sequence: TGTGCCAGCAGTGCCCAGATGACATCCCTCCACTTT. It yields the protein CASSAQMTSLHF.

The chain combines TRBV5-8 with TRBJ1-3, with a weak D call TRBD1 (6 bases). Germline V gives CDR1 SGHTS, CDR2 YDEGEE. The CDR3 has 15 residues. The germline V and J ends were trimmed by 3 bases and 2 bases, with 12 bases remaining between them. Written as DNA, the CDR3 is TGTGCCAGCAGCTCGGACAGCACTACTGGAAACACCATATATTTT. The encoded protein is CASSSDSTTGNTIYF.

The V and J genes are TRBV23-1 and TRBJ1-6; 10 bases line up with TRBD1. TRBV23-1 is recorded as an ORF, its role being uncertain. V shed 3 bases and J 9 bases; nucleotides not matched to a gene: 8. This CDR3 has 16 residues. For the CDR3, the DNA is TGCGCCAGCAGTCACCCGGGACAGGGGATTCTTTCACCCCTCCACTTT. Translating gives CASSHPGQGILSPLHF.

The genes are TRBV18 and TRBJ2-5; 11 bases match TRBD1. The CDR3 loop spans 16 amino acids. Germline V gene lookup returns CDR1 KGHSH and CDR2 LQKENI. V shed 5 bases and J 5 bases; nucleotides not matched to a gene: 10. The CDR3 DNA reads as TGTGCCAGCTCATCTAAGAGGACAGGGGGCGCGGAGACCCAGTACTTC. It translates to CASSSKRTGGAETQYF.

The chain is built from TRBV7-6 and TRBJ2-5; TRBD1 matches at 8 bases. The CDR3 consists of 15 residues. The trim removed 5 bases at V and 5 bases at J, leaving 10 bases unmatched. Germline CDR1 reads SGHVS; CDR2 reads FNYEAQ. The CDR3 here is CASSVGTGSGETQYF. The CDR3 DNA is TGTGCCAGCAGCGTAGGGACAGGAAGTGGGGAGACCCAGTACTTC.

This rearrangement joins TRBV19 to TRBJ2-2, with 10 positions matching TRBD1. The V gene end was trimmed by 6 bases and the J gene end by 6 bases; junction bases not matched to a gene: 13. The germline V gene encodes CDR1 LNHDA and CDR2 SQIVND (reference sequence). The CDR3 spans 17 residues. CDR3 in DNA: TGTGCCAGTAGGGACACCTGGACAGGGGGTTGGTCCGGGGAGCTGTTTTTT. This codes for CASRDTWTGGWSGELFF.

This clone was seen just once. The chain links TRBV28 to TRBJ1-4, with D hard to call. Trimming removed 4 bases at V and 4 bases at J, with 13 bases between. Looked up from germline, CDR1 is MDHEN and CDR2 is SYDVKM. The CDR3 runs to 15 residues. CDR3 DNA sequence: TGTGCCAGCAGTTCCCGGGATTCCCTTAATGAAAAACTGTTTTTT. This encodes CASSSRDSLNEKLFF.

The V and J genes are TRBV18 and TRBJ2-7, with 8 bases aligning to TRBD1. The length of the CDR3 is 13 residues. With V trimmed by 10 bases and J by 6 bases, 11 bases remained unmatched. CDR1 is KGHSH, CDR2 LQKENI, per germline. The DNA of the CDR3 is TGTGCCACCGAGGACAGGGTGAGTGGCGAGCAGTACTTC. Its translation: CATEDRVSGEQYF.

This sequence joins TRBV5-4 and TRBJ2-1; 7 nucleotides line up with TRBD2. Germline assignment: CDR1 SGHNT and CDR2 YYREEE (reference sequence). The CDR3 runs 15 residues. The ends lost 1 base at V and 2 bases at J; junction bases unmatched: 3. DNA for the CDR3: TGTGCCAGCAGCTTGATTGGGGGGGCCTACAATGAGCAGTTCTTC. This gives the protein CASSLIGGAYNEQFF.

The gene calls are TRBV12-3 or TRBV12-4 and TRBJ2-7; a possible D gene is TRBD2 (6 bases). There are 13 residues in the CDR3. Trimming removed 6 bases from V and 3 bases from J, with 12 bases in between. This chain's CDR3 is CASREGLGYEQYF. In DNA form, the CDR3 reads TGTGCCAGCAGGGAGGGGTTGGGCTACGAGCAGTACTTC.

The J gene is TRBJ1-5, the V gene TRBV7-3; TRBD1 agrees at 9 bases. Per the germline V gene, CDR1 is SGHTA and CDR2 is FQGTGA. The J segment lost 2 bases and the V segment lost 1 base, leaving 9 bases of the junction unmatched. The CDR3 totals 18 residues. Written as DNA, the CDR3 is TGTGCCAGCAGCTTAAGGCCCAACAGGGACAGGGGCAATCAGCCCCAGCATTTT. Its protein product is CASSLRPNRDRGNQPQHF.

V is TRBV24-1 and J is TRBJ2-2, with 7 positions matching TRBD1. After removal of 5 bases from V and 2 bases from J, the junction contained 4 bases not matched to a gene. The CDR3 loop spans 15 amino acids. The V gene's germline CDR1 is KGHDR and CDR2 SFDVKD. CDR3 residues: CATSVRGQNTGELFF. The CDR3 DNA reads as TGTGCCACCAGTGTTAGGGGGCAAAACACCGGGGAGCTGTTTTTT.

This chain connects TRBV6-5 to TRBJ1-2; D gene unclear. Germline CDR1 and CDR2: MNHEY and SVGAGI. The CDR3 sequence is 14 residues long. Trimming cost V 5 bases and J 3 bases, with 13 bases left between them. This CDR3 reads CASSPGGVHYGYTF. CDR3 nucleotide sequence: TGTGCCAGCAGTCCCGGCGGAGTCCACTATGGCTACACCTTC.

This chain links TRBV3-1 (or the pseudogene TRBV3-2) with TRBJ2-3, with a possible D match to TRBD2 (5 bases). With 8 bases removed from V and 5 bases from J, the gap between germline ends came to 20 bases. The CDR3 totals 15 residues. The V gene's germline CDR1 is LGHDT and CDR2 YNNKEL (reference sequence). This CDR3 reads CASATRGRVGDTQYF. CDR3 DNA sequence: TGTGCCAGCGCCACTCGGGGTAGGGTCGGAGATACGCAGTATTTT.

Only one count was recorded for this clone. This chain uses TRBV25-1 with TRBJ1-1; TRBD1 is a possible D gene (6 bases). V dropped 1 base and J dropped 3 bases, with 9 bases sitting between them. CDR3 size: 14 residues. CDR1 is MGHDK, CDR2 SYGVNS, per germline. The CDR3 spells CASSESGAHTEAFF. The CDR3 DNA reads as TGTGCCAGCAGTGAATCAGGGGCCCACACTGAAGCTTTCTTT.

The V and J genes are TRBV27 and TRBJ1-2; 9 bases align to TRBD1. Germline V gene sequence: CDR1 MNHEY, CDR2 SMNVEV (reference sequence). The junction had 11 bases not matched to a gene; V was cut back by 4 bases and J by 2 bases. This CDR3 region has 17 residues. The CDR3 loop reads CASSSPSGTGRNYGYTF. The CDR3 DNA reads TGTGCCAGCAGTTCCCCCTCCGGGACAGGGAGAAACTATGGCTACACCTTC.

V is TRBV19 and J is TRBJ1-2, with 8 positions matching TRBD1. With V trimmed by 5 bases and J by 1 base, 9 bases remained unmatched. From germline, CDR1 is LNHDA and CDR2 SQIVND (reference sequence). This CDR3 region has 16 residues. CDR3 region: CASSRLTGVINYGYTF. In DNA, the CDR3 is TGTGCCAGTAGTCGTTTGACAGGGGTAATTAACTATGGCTACACCTTC.